This TCR beta chain was documented in a study of blood T cell repertoires in COVID-19. TCRdb keeps only in-frame clones here, not all; method: immunoSEQ multiplex PCR. The sample comprises tens of thousands of clones, around 94% of which are singletons, and roughly 0.35% rests with the top ten. This CDR3 is 16 amino acids long. The germline V gene has CDR1 SGHNT and CDR2 YYREEE (reference sequence). Trimming pared 0 bases from V and 0 bases from J, leaving 10 bases between. The chain uses TRBV5-4 and TRBJ2-1; D is possibly TRBD1 (5 bases). Sequenced: peripheral blood. This TCR came from a man aged 45-60 years with COVID-19, enrolled during active disease. The CDR3 protein is CASSLERGHSYNEQFF. The CDR3 DNA reads TGTGCCAGCAGCTTGGAAAGGGGCCACTCCTACAATGAGCAGTTCTTC.